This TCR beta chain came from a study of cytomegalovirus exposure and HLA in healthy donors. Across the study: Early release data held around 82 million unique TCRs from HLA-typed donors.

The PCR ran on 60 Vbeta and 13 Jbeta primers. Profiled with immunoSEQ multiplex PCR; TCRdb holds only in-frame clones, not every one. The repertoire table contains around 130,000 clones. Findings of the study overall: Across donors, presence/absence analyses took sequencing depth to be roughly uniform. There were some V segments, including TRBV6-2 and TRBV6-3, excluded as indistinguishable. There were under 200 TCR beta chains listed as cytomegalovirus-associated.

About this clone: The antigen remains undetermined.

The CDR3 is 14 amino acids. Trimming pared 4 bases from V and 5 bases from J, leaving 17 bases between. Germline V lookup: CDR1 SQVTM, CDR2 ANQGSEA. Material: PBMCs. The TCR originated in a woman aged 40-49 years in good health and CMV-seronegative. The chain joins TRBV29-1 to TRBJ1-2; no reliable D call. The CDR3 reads CSVAFREVLYGYTF. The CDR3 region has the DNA TGCAGCGTTGCCTTCCGGGAGGTCCTATATGGCTACACCTTC.